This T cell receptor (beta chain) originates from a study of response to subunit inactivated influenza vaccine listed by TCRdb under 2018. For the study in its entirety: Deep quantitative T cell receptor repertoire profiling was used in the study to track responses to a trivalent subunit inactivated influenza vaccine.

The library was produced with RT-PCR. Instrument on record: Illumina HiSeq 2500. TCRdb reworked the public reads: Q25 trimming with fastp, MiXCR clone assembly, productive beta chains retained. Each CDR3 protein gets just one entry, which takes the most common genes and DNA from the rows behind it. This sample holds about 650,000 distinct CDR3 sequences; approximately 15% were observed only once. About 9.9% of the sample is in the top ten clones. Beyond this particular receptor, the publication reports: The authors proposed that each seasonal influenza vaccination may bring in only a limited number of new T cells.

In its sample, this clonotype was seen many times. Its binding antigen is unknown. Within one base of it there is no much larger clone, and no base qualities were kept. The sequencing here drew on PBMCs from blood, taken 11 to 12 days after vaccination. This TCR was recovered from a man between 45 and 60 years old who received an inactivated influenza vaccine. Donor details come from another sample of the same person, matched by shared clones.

DNA sequence: TGTGCCAGCAGGGGGACTAGCGGGACCTACGAGCAGTACTTC. Translated, it reads CASRGTSGTYEQYF. This receptor chain uses TRBV2 and TRBJ2-7; TRBD2 fits 13 bases in the junction. Sequences SNHLY (CDR1) and FYNNEI (CDR2) are obtained from the germline V gene. The germline V and J ends show losses of 6 bases and 2 bases respectively, and no gene match explains 1 base of the junction. Spanning cysteine to phenylalanine, the CDR3 consists of 14 amino acids. Only CDR3 DNA is held: 42 bases, read in frame from base 1.